This T cell receptor beta chain appears in the sequencing data of a study of blood T cell repertoires in COVID-19. Study information: The United States, Italy and Spain were the sources of the acute and convalescent COVID-19 samples. Nucleic acid was either cDNA or gDNA, and it came from T cells, B-cell-depleted T cells, or PBMCs.

Trimming took 2 bases from V and 0 from J, leaving 10 bases between them. This CDR3 is built from 15 residues. CDR1 is MNHEY and CDR2 is SVGAGI in the germline V gene. In the original processing: Amplification with reference gene primers provided the estimates of nucleated cell counts. The assay was immunoSEQ multiplex PCR, and TCRdb's table has in-frame clones only and misses some. That table gives V, J and clone size, and the DNA gave D and trimming. Of approximately 470,000 clones in the sample, around 85% are singletons; the top ten hold 3.2%. The clonotype was recovered from a human donor in a cohort sampled during active COVID-19. The sequencing sample was made of peripheral blood. The chain has TRBV6-5 and TRBJ1-2; a weak D match, TRBD1 (5 bases). CDR3 protein: CASSYGRAPNYGYTF. In DNA, the CDR3 is TGTGCCAGCAGTTACGGCAGGGCTCCTAACTATGGCTACACCTTC.